The 20 T cell receptor beta chains listed next were all sequenced from one sample in a study of OX40 agonist ivuxolimab in advanced cancers. The data were produced by immunoSEQ multiplex PCR, yet TCRdb's version contains in-frame clones alone and is incomplete. The table has some 48,000 clones, roughly 79% seen once. The sequenced sample was CD4+ or CD8+ T cells sorted from blood, obtained in a trial of the OX40 agonist ivuxolimab. Source of these receptors: an adult with an advanced solid tumor such as melanoma, head and neck, liver or kidney cancer.

V and J are TRBV28 and TRBJ2-7, with unresolved D. CDR3 length: 13 amino acids. Per the germline V gene, CDR1 is MDHEN and CDR2 is SYDVKM. The V and J ends lost 8 bases and 4 bases respectively, with 15 bases between them. CDR3 in DNA: TGTGCCAGCGGCCAATCTTTGGGGTACGAGCAGTACTTC. Translated, it gives CASGQSLGYEQYF.

The rearrangement links TRBV6-6 to TRBJ1-5; D gene unclear. The CDR3 length is 16 residues. Deletions cut 4 bases from V and 3 bases from J, with 16 bases between. The germline CDR1 and CDR2 sequences are MNHNY and SVGAGI (reference sequence). The CDR3: CASSSNLLGVNQPQHF. CDR3 in DNA: TGTGCCAGCAGTTCCAATCTTTTGGGTGTCAATCAGCCCCAGCATTTT.

V is TRBV30 and J is TRBJ1-6; D unresolved. The V and J ends lost 0 bases and 10 bases respectively, with 13 bases between them. The CDR3 is made up of 14 amino acids. The germline gives CDR1 GTSNPN, CDR2 SVGIG (reference sequence). CDR3 loop: CAWSVHGVWSPLHF. The CDR3 coding sequence is TGTGCCTGGAGTGTACACGGGGTTTGGTCACCCCTCCACTTT.

The gene calls are TRBV7-2 and TRBJ2-1; 14 nucleotides agree with TRBD2. Trimming removed 5 bases from V and 7 bases from J; junction bases left unmatched: 7. The CDR3 totals 16 residues. The germline V gene encodes CDR1 SGHTA and CDR2 FQGNSA. DNA for the CDR3: TGTGCCAGCAGCCACGGGGGGACTAGCGGGAGAAATGAGCAGTTCTTC. Amino acids: CASSHGGTSGRNEQFF.

The rearrangement uses TRBV7-2 and TRBJ2-7; no definite D call. Germline loops: CDR1 SGHTA, CDR2 FQGNSA. This CDR3 is built from 14 residues. The V end was cut by 1 base, the J end by 2 bases, with 9 bases between. The CDR3 loop is CASSLVGRAYEQYF. CDR3 coding DNA: TGTGCCAGCAGCTTAGTAGGTAGGGCCTACGAGCAGTACTTC.

The chain joins TRBV5-5 to TRBJ1-4; perhaps TRBD1 as D (5 bases). Germline CDR1 reads SGHKS; CDR2 reads YYEKEE (reference sequence). V shed 0 bases and J shed 4 bases, with 7 bases lying between them. The length of the CDR3 is 14 residues. CDR3 nucleotides: TGTGCCAGCAGCTTGGGGGGCTTTAATGAAAAACTGTTTTTT. Its protein product is CASSLGGFNEKLFF.

The chain combines TRBV10-1 with TRBJ2-7, with no clear D. Between the trimmed V and J ends, which lost 2 bases and 8 bases, there was a span of 16 bases. The CDR3 loop spans 14 amino acids. Germline CDR1 is WNHNN and CDR2 is SYGVQD (reference sequence). CDR3: CASSETSRPDQQYF. The CDR3 DNA reads as TGCGCCAGCAGTGAGACCTCCCGGCCGGACCAGCAGTACTTC.

Sample share makes this clone medium-sized. CDR3 loop: CASSLGNSPLHF. The CDR3 DNA sequence: TGTGCCAGCAGCTTGGGGAATTCACCCCTCCACTTT. The J gene is TRBJ1-6, the V gene TRBV13; D is unresolved. Trimming left V 3 bases short and J 7 bases short, with 4 bases between. The CDR3 spans 12 residues. Germline CDR1 reads PRHDT; CDR2 reads FYEKMQ (reference sequence).

The J gene is TRBJ2-7, the V gene TRBV9; 7 bases line up with TRBD1. The CDR3 is 15 amino acids. From germline, CDR1 is SGDLS and CDR2 YYNGEE. The V segment lost 4 bases and the J segment 0 bases; nucleotides outside the gene matches: 7. CDR3 region: CASSPLGTDSYEQYF. The CDR3 region has the DNA TGTGCCAGCAGCCCCCTCGGGACAGACTCCTACGAGCAGTACTTC.

The V call is TRBV5-1, the J call TRBJ2-2, with 9 bases aligning to TRBD1. The germline gives CDR1 SGHRS, CDR2 YFSETQ. Trimming removed 0 bases from V and 7 bases from J; junction bases left unmatched: 4. The CDR3 length is 15 residues. The CDR3 region has the DNA TGCGCCAGCAGCTTGGCACAGGGGGCGATCGGGGAGCTGTTTTTT. Amino acid sequence: CASSLAQGAIGELFF.

The chain is built from TRBV29-1 and TRBJ2-5, with a possible D match to TRBD1 (5 bases). The germline V gene has CDR1 SQVTM and CDR2 ANQGSEA. The germline V and J ends were trimmed by 4 bases and 1 base, with 10 bases remaining between them. This CDR3 has 13 residues. The DNA for the CDR3 is TGCAGCGTTGGACAGTCTTTCCAAGAGACCCAGTACTTC. Translation gives CSVGQSFQETQYF.

This clone ranks as medium-sized (0.01 to 0.1%). The chain links TRBV28 to TRBJ1-3; D unclear. In germline, CDR1 is MDHEN, CDR2 SYDVKM. The CDR3 is made up of 13 amino acids. The V end was cut by 8 bases, the J end by 3 bases, with 11 bases between. The CDR3 coding sequence is TGTGCCAGCCGGGTGTTTAGTGGAAACACCATATATTTT. This codes for CASRVFSGNTIYF.

This clone has more than one count but fewer than ten. The V and J genes are TRBV5-4 and TRBJ2-1; 7 nucleotides agree with TRBD2. The CDR3 sequence is 16 residues long. The junction had 8 bases not matched to a gene; V was cut back by 2 bases and J by 3 bases. Germline V gene lookup returns CDR1 SGHNT and CDR2 YYREEE (reference sequence). The CDR3 region has the DNA TGTGCCAGCAGCTTCTCCACGGGAGGACACTACAATGAGCAGTTCTTC. This codes for CASSFSTGGHYNEQFF.

This clone has only one observation. The rearrangement links TRBV6-5 to TRBJ2-2, with D possibly matching TRBD1 (6 bases). This CDR3 is built from 15 residues. V lost 5 bases to trimming and J lost 0 bases, with 10 bases between them. Germline V CDR1 and CDR2: MNHEY, SVGAGI. The CDR3 region is CASSLGQPNTGELFF. DNA for the CDR3: TGTGCCAGCAGTCTCGGACAGCCGAACACCGGGGAGCTGTTTTTT.

Notes on this clone: A junction end diverges from the germline sequence, so it may reflect a read error. Other DNA sequences in this specimen translate into the identical CDR3. This chain joins TRBV5-1 and TRBJ1-1; no definite D call. CDR1 is SGHRS and CDR2 is YFSETQ in the germline V gene. The CDR3 consists of 14 residues. CDR3 in DNA: TGCGCCAGCAGCTTGGGACAAATGAACACTGAGGCTTTCTTT. Translated, it gives CASSLGQMNTEAFF.

V usage is TRBV7-9 and J usage is TRBJ1-1, with TRBD1 identical over 7 bases. J was trimmed by 2 bases and V by 4 bases; bases with no gene match: 4. The CDR3 has 14 residues. Per germline, CDR1 SEHNR and CDR2 FQNEAQ (reference sequence). The CDR3 sequence is CASSSWDRNTEAFF. In DNA, the CDR3 is TGTGCCAGCAGCTCCTGGGACAGAAACACTGAAGCTTTCTTT.

This chain joins TRBV10-3 and TRBJ2-3; possible D gene TRBD1, 5 bases. With 11 bases removed from V and 6 bases from J, the gap between germline ends came to 12 bases. The CDR3 loop spans 11 amino acids. The germline V gene encodes CDR1 ENHRY and CDR2 SYGVKD. The DNA for the CDR3 is TGTGCCTTAGGGGCTGGGGATACGCAGTATTTT. Protein sequence: CALGAGDTQYF.

This clone was counted only a few times. This chain joins TRBV2 and TRBJ1-1; D gene unclear. The CDR3 consists of 11 residues. Trimming shortened V by 6 bases and J by 6 bases, and 8 bases separated the two germline ends. From germline, CDR1 is SNHLY and CDR2 FYNNEI. The CDR3 DNA follows: TGTGCCAGCAGGATCGGGCCTGAAGCTTTCTTT. Translated, it gives CASRIGPEAFF.

CDR3 amino acids: CASQDRDDGQYF. The CDR3 nucleotides read TGTGCCAGCCAGGACAGGGATGACGGGCAGTACTTC. The chain is built from TRBV11-2 and TRBJ2-7, with 8 positions matching TRBD1. Germline CDR1 is SGHAT and CDR2 is FQNNGV. The V gene end was trimmed by 8 bases and the J gene end by 9 bases; junction bases not matched to a gene: 9. The CDR3 covers 12 residues.

The V call is TRBV5-1, the J call TRBJ2-7; tentatively, D is TRBD2 (5 bases). From germline, CDR1 is SGHRS and CDR2 YFSETQ. This CDR3 has 16 residues. The germline V and J ends were trimmed by 1 base and 7 bases, with 21 bases remaining between them. The CDR3 DNA sequence: TGCGCCAGCAGCTTGTCCTCCGGGATCCCTTCGGGGGAGCAGTACTTC. Protein product: CASSLSSGIPSGEQYF.